The 11 T cell receptor beta chains below come from one sample, sequenced in a study of cytomegalovirus exposure and HLA in healthy donors (TCRdb year 2017). The library was obtained by the immunoSEQ multiplex PCR assay. A mixture of 60 forward primers for TCR Vbeta segments and 13 reverse primers for TCR Jbeta segments was used in the multiplex PCR. TCRdb obtained this table from immuneACCESS and retained in-frame rearrangements with V and J assigned. These tables miss some clones; where compared with another copy, unresolved V genes account for less than half of the shortfall, and the remainder is unexplained. The sample table records about 200,000 clones; more than 65% of these occur just once. The ten top clones hold about 1.7% of the sample. The sequenced sample consisted of PBMCs. The source of these receptors is a man aged 50 to 59 in good health and CMV-seronegative.

The rearrangement links TRBV28 to TRBJ2-7; 7 bases line up with TRBD2. In germline, CDR1 is MDHEN, CDR2 SYDVKM. The CDR3 extends over 15 amino acids. The junction had 9 bases not matched to a gene; V was cut back by 6 bases and J by 1 base. The CDR3 reads CASSRTREGSYEQYF. The CDR3 DNA sequence: TGTGCCAGCAGCCGGACTAGAGAGGGTTCCTACGAGCAGTACTTC. The full variable domain, with the rest looked up from reference TRBV28 and TRBJ2-7, is DVKVTQSSRYLVKRTGEKVFLECVQDMDHENMFWYRQDPGLGLRLIYFSYDVKMKEKGDIPEGYSVSREKKERFSLILESASTNQTSMYLCASSRTREGSYEQYFGPGTRLTVT.

This clone was counted only a few times. This sequence joins TRBV6-1 and TRBJ2-7; no clear D. Trimming removed 3 bases from V and 3 bases from J, with 12 bases in between. The CDR3 is 14 residues long. Per germline, CDR1 MNHNS and CDR2 SASEGT. As DNA, the CDR3 is TGTGCCAGCAGTGATCAGCTGGCGGACTACGAGCAGTACTTC. Its protein product is CASSDQLADYEQYF.

The chain is built from TRBV5-5 and TRBJ2-7, with D possibly matching TRBD2 (6 bases). The CDR3 is 14 residues long. Per the germline V gene, CDR1 is SGHKS and CDR2 is YYEKEE (reference sequence). The V and J ends lost 6 bases and 3 bases respectively, with 16 bases between them. The CDR3 region has the DNA TGTGCCAGCACCACTATCGGGACTCACTACGAGCAGTACTTC. Translating it yields CASTTIGTHYEQYF.

The DNA for the CDR3 is TGCGCCAGCAGGCCCTTGGGACTTGACGCTGAAGCTTTCTTT. Encoded protein: CASRPLGLDAEAFF. The gene calls are TRBV5-1 and TRBJ1-1, with TRBD1 as a possible D gene (5 bases). This CDR3 contains 14 residues. Trimming removed 5 bases from V and 6 bases from J, with 17 bases in between. The germline V gene encodes CDR1 SGHRS and CDR2 YFSETQ.

Concerning this clone: At the DNA level, this CDR3 is encoded by other sequences in the same sample as well. The chain combines TRBV2 with TRBJ1-1; 12 nucleotides align to TRBD1. The CDR3 extends over 15 amino acids. V trimming: 8 bases; J trimming: 5 bases; junction bases outside the gene matches: 9. Looked up from germline, CDR1 is SNHLY and CDR2 is FYNNEI. The CDR3 sequence: CASWNRDRGLTEAFF. DNA for the CDR3: TGTGCCAGCTGGAACCGGGACAGGGGGCTTACTGAAGCTTTCTTT.

This clone was detected a few times. V usage is TRBV30 and J usage is TRBJ1-2; 7 bases line up with TRBD1. Germline assignment: CDR1 GTSNPN and CDR2 SVGIG (reference sequence). CDR3 length: 12 amino acids. The J segment lost 7 bases and the V segment lost 1 base, leaving 3 bases of the junction unmatched. CDR3: CAWSEQGFGYTF. CDR3 DNA: TGTGCCTGGAGTGAACAGGGGTTTGGCTACACCTTC.

The chain couples TRBV28 to TRBJ2-3; 8 bases map to TRBD1. The V gene's germline CDR1 is MDHEN and CDR2 SYDVKM. This CDR3 is 13 amino acids long. The trim removed 4 bases at V and 4 bases at J, leaving 1 base unmatched. The CDR3 sequence is CASSWTGPDTQYF. In DNA, the CDR3 is TGTGCCAGCAGTTGGACAGGGCCAGATACGCAGTATTTT. The full variable domain, its missing parts supplied by reference TRBV28 and TRBJ2-3, is DVKVTQSSRYLVKRTGEKVFLECVQDMDHENMFWYRQDPGLGLRLIYFSYDVKMKEKGDIPEGYSVSREKKERFSLILESASTNQTSMYLCASSWTGPDTQYFGPGTRLTVL.

This clone was found once. V and J are TRBV9 and TRBJ1-1; 8 bases map to TRBD1. CDR3 length equals 14 residues. Looked up from germline, CDR1 is SGDLS and CDR2 is YYNGEE. With V trimmed by 0 bases and J by 5 bases, 3 bases remained unmatched. Here the CDR3 DNA reads TGTGCCAGCAGCGTAGCACAGGGGGGTACTGAAGCTTTCTTT. Its translation is CASSVAQGGTEAFF.

This chain links TRBV28 with TRBJ2-7; D is ambiguous. The CDR3 loop spans 13 amino acids. Trimming removed 6 bases at V and 4 bases at J, with 13 bases between. Germline CDR1 MDHEN, CDR2 SYDVKM. The CDR3 protein is CASRSRKEYEQYF. The CDR3 DNA reads TGTGCCAGCAGGTCTAGGAAGGAGTACGAGCAGTACTTC.

V usage is TRBV6-5 and J usage is TRBJ2-5; the match to TRBD2 covers 8 bases. The J call may not be correct, given that the DNA end is closer to TRBJ2-7. CDR3 length: 15 residues. Germline loops: CDR1 MNHEY, CDR2 SVGAGI. The CDR3 bases are TGTGCCAGCAGCTACGGGGGGGGAGGCTCCTACGAGCAGTACTTC. Residues: CASSYGGGGSYEQYF.

V and J are TRBV13 and TRBJ2-5, with 7 bases matching TRBD1. The J call may be in error: the DNA end matches TRBJ2-7 better. Per germline, CDR1 PRHDT and CDR2 FYEKMQ (reference sequence). The CDR3 runs 15 residues. The CDR3 bases are TGTGCCAGCAGCCGACAGGGTCCAAGAACCTACGAGCAGTACTTC. Its protein is CASSRQGPRTYEQYF.